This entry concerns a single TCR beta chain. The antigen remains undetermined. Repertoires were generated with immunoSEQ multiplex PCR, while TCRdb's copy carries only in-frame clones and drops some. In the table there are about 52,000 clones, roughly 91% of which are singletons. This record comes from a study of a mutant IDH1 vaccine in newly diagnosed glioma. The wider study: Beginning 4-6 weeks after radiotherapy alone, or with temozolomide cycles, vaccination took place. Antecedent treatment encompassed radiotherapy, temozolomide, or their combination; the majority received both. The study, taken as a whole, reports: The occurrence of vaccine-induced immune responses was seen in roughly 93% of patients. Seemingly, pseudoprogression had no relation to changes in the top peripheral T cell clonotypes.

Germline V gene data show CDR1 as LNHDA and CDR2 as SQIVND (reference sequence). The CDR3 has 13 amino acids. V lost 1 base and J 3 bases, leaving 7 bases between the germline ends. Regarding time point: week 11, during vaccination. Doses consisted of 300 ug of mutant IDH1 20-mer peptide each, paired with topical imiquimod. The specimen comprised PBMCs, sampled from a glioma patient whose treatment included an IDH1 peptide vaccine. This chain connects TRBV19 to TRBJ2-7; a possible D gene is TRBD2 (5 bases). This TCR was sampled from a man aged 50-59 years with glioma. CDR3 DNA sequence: TGTGCCAGTAGTATAGGCCGGGGCTACGAGCAGTACTTC. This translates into CASSIGRGYEQYF.